This TCR beta chain was identified in a study of OX40 agonist ivuxolimab in advanced cancers. TCRdb keeps only in-frame clones here, not all; method: immunoSEQ multiplex PCR. The sample has about 66,000 clones; 90% to 95% are singletons. The CDR3 spans 15 residues. The germline V gene has CDR1 MNHEY and CDR2 SMNVEV (reference sequence). V was clipped by 0 bases and J by 0 bases, with 6 bases between them. V usage is TRBV27 and J usage is TRBJ1-3; D gene ambiguous. The sequence was obtained from an adult with an advanced solid tumor such as melanoma, head and neck, liver or kidney cancer. The sequenced sample was CD4+ or CD8+ T cells sorted from blood, obtained in a trial of the OX40 agonist ivuxolimab. CDR3 in amino acids: CASSLSIHSGNTIYF. The CDR3 DNA reads as TGTGCCAGCAGTTTATCGATCCACTCTGGAAACACCATATATTTT.